The rows below give T cell receptor beta chains drawn from one sample of a study of blood T cell repertoires in COVID-19. The table came from immunoSEQ multiplex PCR; TCRdb's copy has only in-frame clones and leaves some out. The data hold some 250,000 clones, with roughly 89% observed a single time. Sequencing input: PBMCs or T cells enriched from blood (not recorded which). The receptors originated from a man aged 35 to 55 who had recovered from COVID-19. Each CDR3 is given without its conserved first and last residue. Clone size is stated in some rows and not others, as once, few, many or a class when expanded.

v_call,j_call,cdr3_length,clone_size,cdr3_aa
TRBV28,TRBJ1-5,12,-,ASRMGLGGQPQH
TRBV18,TRBJ1-3,14,-,ASSPVGDSSGNTIY
TRBV21-1,TRBJ1-1,14,-,ASSKGNRGPNTEAF
TRBV28,TRBJ2-1,14,-,ASRRTTSTTLNEQF
TRBV19,TRBJ2-7,22,-,ASSYGLSRDIRPITSGRWYEQY
TRBV7-2,TRBJ2-4,13,-,ASSFQTDFKNIQY
TRBV25-1,TRBJ2-1,11,-,ASRDTLYNEQF
TRBV4-1,TRBJ2-3,15,-,ASSQVGRTAGTDTQY
TRBV25-1,TRBJ1-2,11,-,ASSGWGVGGYT
TRBV7-8,TRBJ2-7,11,-,ASSPIRGYEQY
TRBV28,TRBJ1-2,14,-,ASSPPKGRGDYGYT
TRBV19,TRBJ2-1,14,-,ASSITGTSGIYEQF
TRBV7-7,TRBJ2-5,18,-,ASSLAVGTSGIDSGETQY
TRBV14,TRBJ1-4,15,-,ASSLRSGSEANEKLF
TRBV7-8,TRBJ2-2,14,-,ASSRLAGGITGELF
TRBV29-1,TRBJ2-3,11,-,SPPEPYTDTQY
TRBV19,TRBJ1-4,15,-,ASSIGTGRAPYEKLF
TRBV5-4,TRBJ1-4,14,-,ASSLYRGAANEKLF
TRBV3-1/TRBV3-2,TRBJ2-7,13,-,ASCRGTSASYEQY
TRBV7-3,TRBJ2-5,11,-,ASSLGTVETQY
TRBV24-1,TRBJ1-1,11,-,ATSDRGGAEAF
TRBV6-2/TRBV6-3,TRBJ2-7,12,-,ASSYSRTSYEQY
TRBV9,TRBJ2-5,12,once,ASSATGYQETQY
TRBV19,TRBJ2-3,13,-,ASSESGSGSDTQY
TRBV6-5,TRBJ2-1,13,-,ASKGRQSSYNEQF
TRBV14,TRBJ2-2,14,-,ASSPRLAGDTGELF